A single sample is the source of the 30 T cell receptor beta chains below, sequenced in a study of monozygotic twins with inflammatory bowel disease. Reprocessing the 5' RACE reads, TCRdb reports a single entry for every CDR3 protein and omits DNA. This sample's clone table lists roughly 320,000 distinct CDR3 sequences. Sequencing used blood. The receptors come from a human donor with ulcerative colitis or Crohn's disease, or a healthy co-twin of an affected twin (not recorded which).

The V call is TRBV5-6, the J call TRBJ2-3. The CDR3 is 12 amino acids. CDR1 SGHDT and CDR2 YYEEEE come from the germline V gene. CDR3 in amino acids: CASSLYRDTQYF. Full variable domain (missing parts from reference TRBV5-6 and TRBJ2-3): DAGVTQSPTHLIKTRGQQVTLRCSPKSGHDTVSWYQQALGQGPQFIFQYYEEEERQRGNFPDRFSGHQFPNYSSELNVNALLLGDSALYLCASSLYRDTQYFGPGTRLTVL.

V is TRBV7-3 and J is TRBJ1-1. Germline loops: CDR1 SGHTA, CDR2 FQGTGA. This CDR3 contains 13 residues. The CDR3 region is CASSLSGDTEAFF. Combining the CDR3 with reference TRBV7-3 and TRBJ1-1 gives the whole variable domain GAGVSQTPSNKVTEKGKYVELRCDPISGHTALYWYRQSLGQGPEFLIYFQGTGAADDSGLPNDRFFAVRPEGSVSTLKIQRTERGDSAVYLCASSLSGDTEAFFGQGTRLTVV.

The chain carries TRBV14 and TRBJ2-3; TCRdb reports TRBD1, a call that lacks DNA to check it against. Germline CDR1 reads SGHDN; CDR2 reads FVKESK. CDR3 size: 14 residues. Here the CDR3 reads CASSPTAKGNTQYF. Complete variable domain (other parts from reference TRBV14 and TRBJ2-3): EAGVTQFPSHSVIEKGQTVTLRCDPISGHDNLYWYRRVMGKEIKFLLHFVKESKQDESGMPNNRFLAERTGGTYSTLKVQPAELEDSGVYFCASSPTAKGNTQYFGPGTRLTVL.

The CDR3 spells CASSSTGAQGETQYF. The V call is TRBV2, the J call TRBJ2-5; TCRdb gives TRBD1 as the D gene, but with no DNA this cannot be confirmed. The CDR3 contains 15 residues. The germline V gene encodes CDR1 SNHLY and CDR2 FYNNEI.

The chain uses TRBV21-1 and TRBJ1-1; with no DNA, the TCRdb D assignment of TRBD1 cannot be verified. TRBV21-1 is assigned pseudogene status. CDR3 length: 16 residues. CDR3 sequence reads: CASSKGYAPGDTEAFF.

The chain has TRBV6-1 and TRBJ2-7; TCRdb's D call, TRBD1, is unchecked because there is no DNA. The V gene's germline CDR1 is MNHNS and CDR2 SASEGT. This CDR3 is built from 14 residues. The CDR3 loop reads CASSRDRFSYEQYF.

The chain is built from TRBV12-3 or TRBV12-4 and TRBJ1-4; TCRdb picks TRBD1, but there is no DNA to check that call. The CDR3 loop spans 20 amino acids. This CDR3 is CASSLAALQGVQGTNEKLFF.

The chain links TRBV20-1 to TRBJ2-1; TCRdb lists TRBD2, though no DNA is available to test this call. Germline V CDR1 and CDR2: DFQATT, SNEGSKA (reference sequence). The CDR3 has 14 amino acids. CDR3 loop: CSAPTSGGANEQFF.

This chain's CDR3 is CASSVGQGGPYKQYF. The chain uses TRBV9 and TRBJ2-7. The CDR3 runs to 15 residues. Germline CDR1 reads SGDLS; CDR2 reads YYNGEE.

V gene TRBV27 combines with J gene TRBJ1-2; the D gene TCRdb calls, TRBD1, cannot be checked with no DNA. From germline, CDR1 is MNHEY and CDR2 SMNVEV (reference sequence). The CDR3 totals 15 residues. The CDR3 here is CASNPSPTGPGGYTF.

V is TRBV19 and J is TRBJ2-1; TCRdb picks TRBD1, but there is no DNA to check that call. Germline lookup yields CDR1 LNHDA and CDR2 SQIVND (reference sequence). The CDR3 spans 15 residues. This CDR3 is CASSIVQGRRNEQFF.

V usage is TRBV12-3 or TRBV12-4 and J usage is TRBJ1-1. CDR3 length: 11 residues. This CDR3 is CASSLFTEAFF.

The rearrangement uses TRBV7-2 and TRBJ2-1. The length of the CDR3 is 13 residues. CDR1 is SGHTA, CDR2 FQGNSA, per germline. CDR3 sequence reads: CASSASSYNEQFF.

V and J are TRBV25-1 and TRBJ2-5; as DNA is missing, the TRBD2 call by TCRdb cannot be tested. From germline, CDR1 is MGHDK and CDR2 SYGVNS. The length of the CDR3 is 16 residues. The CDR3 here is CASSFGAGGLQETQYF.

The chain joins TRBV7-8 to TRBJ2-7; TCRdb's D call, TRBD2, is unchecked because there is no DNA. CDR3 size: 14 residues. Looked up from germline, CDR1 is SGHVS and CDR2 is FQNEAQ. CDR3 in amino acids: CASSPVTPSYEQYF.

The rearrangement uses TRBV2 and TRBJ2-3; TCRdb names TRBD2, which stays unverified in the absence of DNA. The germline V gene has CDR1 SNHLY and CDR2 FYNNEI. The length of the CDR3 is 16 residues. The CDR3 region is CASRNLAGGRTDTQYF.

V usage is TRBV20-1 and J usage is TRBJ1-1; TCRdb picks TRBD1, but there is no DNA to check that call. Germline V gene data show CDR1 as DFQATT and CDR2 as SNEGSKA (reference sequence). CDR3 length: 14 amino acids. The CDR3 here is CSAGKGITNTEAFF.

V is TRBV6-1 and J is TRBJ2-4. Germline V gene sequence: CDR1 MNHNS, CDR2 SASEGT. The CDR3 sequence is 14 residues long. CDR3 protein: CASSTAGFKNIQYF.

The chain combines TRBV10-3 with TRBJ2-7. Germline V gene data show CDR1 as ENHRY and CDR2 as SYGVKD. The CDR3 length is 13 residues. The CDR3: CAISAGGSYEQYF.

J is TRBJ2-7 and V is TRBV28; TCRdb calls TRBD2, which cannot be checked without DNA. The germline V gene encodes CDR1 MDHEN and CDR2 SYDVKM. The CDR3 has 14 amino acids. This CDR3 reads CASIGPDLPYEQYF.

The V and J genes are TRBV4-2 and TRBJ2-7; TCRdb's assignment of TRBD1 cannot be checked, as there is no DNA. Germline CDR1 reads LGHNA; CDR2 reads YNFKEQ. CDR3 length: 15 residues. The CDR3 loop reads CASSQEGAGFYEQYF.

The chain has TRBV28 and TRBJ1-6. Germline V gene sequence: CDR1 MDHEN, CDR2 SYDVKM. The CDR3 has 12 residues. The CDR3 spells CASSSTVSPLHF.

The CDR3 reads CASSPQGLGTNEKLFF. The rearrangement uses TRBV7-9 and TRBJ1-4; TCRdb lists TRBD1, though no DNA is available to test this call. The CDR3 loop spans 16 amino acids. Germline V gene lookup returns CDR1 SEHNR and CDR2 FQNEAQ (reference sequence). The full variable domain, its missing parts supplied by reference TRBV7-9 and TRBJ1-4, is DTGVSQNPRHKITKRGQNVTFRCDPISEHNRLYWYRQTLGQGPEFLTYFQNEAQLEKSRLLSDRFSAERPKGSFSTLEIQRTEQGDSAMYLCASSPQGLGTNEKLFFGSGTQLSVL.

The chain is built from TRBV28 and TRBJ1-5. There are 12 residues in the CDR3. The germline V gene has CDR1 MDHEN and CDR2 SYDVKM. The CDR3 loop is CASVLGNQPQHF.

The rearrangement links TRBV2 to TRBJ2-3; the TCRdb call, TRBD2, lacks DNA for checking. The germline V gene encodes CDR1 SNHLY and CDR2 FYNNEI. This CDR3 comprises 16 residues. CDR3 protein: CASPPASGGAGDTQYF.

The chain links TRBV6-5 to TRBJ1-3. The CDR3 spans 13 residues. Looked up from germline, CDR1 is MNHEY and CDR2 is SVGAGI. The chain's CDR3 is CATSASGGNTIYF.

This chain links TRBV6-6 with TRBJ2-7. Germline values: CDR1 MNHNY, CDR2 SVGAGI (reference sequence). CDR3 length: 14 amino acids. The CDR3 sequence: CASSYAQLTYEQYF.

This chain links TRBV6-4 with TRBJ2-2. The CDR3 sequence is 14 residues long. CDR1 is MRHNA, CDR2 SNTAGT, per germline. The CDR3 is CASSAKGNTGELFF.

The chain's CDR3 is CSARSGTSETNEQFF. The V gene is TRBV20-1, the J gene TRBJ2-1; the D gene TCRdb calls, TRBD2, cannot be checked with no DNA. Germline CDR1 reads DFQATT; CDR2 reads SNEGSKA (reference sequence). This CDR3 contains 15 residues.

V is TRBV5-1 and J is TRBJ2-7; TCRdb's D gene call, TRBD1, goes unchecked for lack of DNA. The CDR3 has 14 residues. CDR1 and CDR2 (germline): SGHRS, YFSETQ. The CDR3: CASSLRTGGYEQYF.